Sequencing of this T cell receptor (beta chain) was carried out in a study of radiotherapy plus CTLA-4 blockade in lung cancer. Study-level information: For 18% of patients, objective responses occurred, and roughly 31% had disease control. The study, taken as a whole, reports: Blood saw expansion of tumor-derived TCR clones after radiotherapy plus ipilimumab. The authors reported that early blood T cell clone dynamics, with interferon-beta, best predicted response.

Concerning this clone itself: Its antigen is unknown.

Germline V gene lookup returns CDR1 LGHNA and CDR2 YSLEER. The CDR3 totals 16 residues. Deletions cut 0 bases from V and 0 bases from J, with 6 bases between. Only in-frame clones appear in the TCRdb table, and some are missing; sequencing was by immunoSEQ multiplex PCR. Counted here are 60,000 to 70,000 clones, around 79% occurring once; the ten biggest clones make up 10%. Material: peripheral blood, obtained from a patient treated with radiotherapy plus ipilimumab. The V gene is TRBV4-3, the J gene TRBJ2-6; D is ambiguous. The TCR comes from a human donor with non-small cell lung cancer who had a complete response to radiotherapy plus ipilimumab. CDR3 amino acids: CASSQDQVSGANVLTF. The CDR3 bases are TGCGCCAGCAGCCAAGACCAGGTCTCTGGGGCCAACGTCCTGACTTTC.